Below are 32 T cell receptor beta chains sequenced from a single sample in a study of radiotherapy plus CTLA-4 blockade in lung cancer. The data were produced by immunoSEQ multiplex PCR, yet TCRdb's version contains in-frame clones alone and is incomplete. The data contain under 50,000 clones, approximately 86% of them singletons. The sample consisted of peripheral blood, taken from a patient treated with radiotherapy plus ipilimumab. The receptors here all came from a human donor with non-small cell lung cancer whose response to radiotherapy plus ipilimumab could not be evaluated.

The genes are TRBV5-8 and TRBJ2-5; D gene uncertain. Trimming removed 4 bases at V and 7 bases at J, with 14 bases between. CDR3 length: 13 amino acids. Germline V gene lookup returns CDR1 SGHTS and CDR2 YDEGEE. As DNA, the CDR3 is TGTGCCAGCAGCCCTGGTGTTACGGGGACCCAGTACTTC. Translated: CASSPGVTGTQYF. Together with reference TRBV5-8 and TRBJ2-5, the CDR3 gives the full variable domain: EAGVTQSPTHLIKTRGQQATLRCSPISGHTSVYWYQQALGLGLQFLLWYDEGEERNRGNFPPRFSGRQFPNYSSELNVNALELEDSALYLCASSPGVTGTQYFGPGTRLLVL.

V usage is TRBV6-1 and J usage is TRBJ2-2; 9 bases agree with TRBD1. CDR1 and CDR2 (germline): MNHNS, SASEGT. The CDR3 extends over 15 amino acids. Trimming cost V 10 bases and J 6 bases; bases outside gene matches: 12. The CDR3 DNA reads as TGTGCCACCCAGGGCCGGGACAGGGTAGCCGGGGAGCTGTTTTTT. Protein product: CATQGRDRVAGELFF.

The chain links TRBV5-6 to TRBJ2-7; tentatively, D is TRBD1 (6 bases). Germline assignment: CDR1 SGHDT and CDR2 YYEEEE. V was cut by 0 bases and J by 0 bases, with 13 bases left in between. The CDR3 loop spans 16 amino acids. The CDR3 protein is CASSLASQGSSYEQYF. CDR3 in DNA: TGTGCCAGCAGCTTGGCGAGCCAGGGGAGCTCCTACGAGCAGTACTTC.

The chain joins TRBV10-3 to TRBJ2-7, with 8 bases aligning to TRBD2. The germline V gene encodes CDR1 ENHRY and CDR2 SYGVKD. Trimming removed 8 bases from V and 6 bases from J; junction bases left unmatched: 12. The CDR3 consists of 14 residues. Written as DNA, the CDR3 is TGTGCCATCGGTCGAGCGGGAGTTGCAAGCGAGCAGTACTTC. Translated: CAIGRAGVASEQYF.

This chain connects TRBV5-1 to TRBJ1-4, with D perhaps matching TRBD1 (6 bases). With 2 bases removed from V and 5 bases from J, the gap between germline ends came to 13 bases. The CDR3 has 15 residues. Germline-derived CDR1 and CDR2 are SGHRS and YFSETQ. CDR3 sequence: CASSFTGLGNEKLFF. CDR3 sequence (DNA): TGCGCCAGCAGCTTTACAGGGCTGGGGAATGAAAAACTGTTTTTT.

This chain connects TRBV27 to TRBJ2-1, with D possibly being TRBD1 (6 bases). The CDR3 sequence is 14 residues long. The V end lost 5 bases, the J end lost 6 bases, and 14 bases lay between the germline ends. Germline lookup yields CDR1 MNHEY and CDR2 SMNVEV (reference sequence). As DNA, the CDR3 is TGTGCCAGCAGTCGTTGGGGGCTGGTCAATGAGCAGTTCTTC. Translation gives CASSRWGLVNEQFF.

The chain has TRBV7-9 and TRBJ2-5, with TRBD2 matching over 7 bases. The CDR3 extends over 15 amino acids. The germline CDR1 and CDR2 sequences are SEHNR and FQNEAQ (reference sequence). V was clipped by 5 bases and J by 1 base; unmatched bases: 7. CDR3 coding DNA: TGTGCCAGCAGCCCTTGGGGACTAACCCAAGAGACCCAGTACTTC. It translates to CASSPWGLTQETQYF.

This clone was detected a few times. The chain couples TRBV10-3 to TRBJ1-5; a possible D gene is TRBD1 (6 bases). This CDR3 comprises 14 residues. V lost 6 bases and J lost 5, with 14 bases in between. Germline CDR1 ENHRY, CDR2 SYGVKD. The CDR3 DNA sequence: TGTGCCATCAGCCCAACAGGGAACGATCAGCCCCAGCATTTT. Residues: CAISPTGNDQPQHF.

The V call is TRBV5-6, the J call TRBJ2-3, with 8 bases aligning to TRBD1. CDR1 is SGHDT, CDR2 YYEEEE, per germline. CDR3 length: 15 amino acids. After removal of 4 bases from V and 4 bases from J, the junction contained 8 bases not matched to a gene. The CDR3 loop is CASSPPAGGPDTQYF. In DNA form, the CDR3 reads TGTGCCAGCAGCCCCCCGGCAGGGGGCCCAGATACGCAGTATTTT.

V usage is TRBV27 and J usage is TRBJ2-1; 15 bases fit TRBD2. The CDR3 contains 19 residues. CDR1 and CDR2 (germline): MNHEY, SMNVEV (reference sequence). Trimming removed 6 bases from V and 7 bases from J; junction bases left unmatched: 16. The CDR3 is CASSHSVGLAGGRYNEQFF. CDR3 nucleotide sequence: TGTGCCAGCAGCCATAGTGTGGGACTAGCGGGAGGCCGGTATAATGAGCAGTTCTTC.

The chain recombines TRBV5-4 with TRBJ1-1; 8 nucleotides match TRBD1. Trimming removed 2 bases from V and 1 base from J; junction bases left unmatched: 10. Germline V gene sequence: CDR1 SGHNT, CDR2 YYREEE (reference sequence). The CDR3 is 17 residues long. CDR3 in amino acids: CASSFGAGGVRNTEAFF. CDR3 sequence (DNA): TGTGCCAGCAGCTTTGGGGCAGGGGGCGTTAGGAACACTGAAGCTTTCTTT.

The chain joins TRBV28 to TRBJ2-2; D is possibly TRBD1 (6 bases). Trimming removed 6 bases from V and 6 bases from J, with 17 bases in between. CDR3 length: 15 amino acids. CDR1 is MDHEN, CDR2 SYDVKM, per germline. The CDR3 DNA is TGTGCCAGCAGAAAAGCCCTGGGGGCACCCGGGGAGCTGTTTTTT. This gives the protein CASRKALGAPGELFF.

This chain joins TRBV10-3 and TRBJ2-5, with 11 bases matching TRBD1. The J call may be incorrect, as the DNA end agrees better with TRBJ2-7. CDR1 is ENHRY and CDR2 is SYGVKD in the germline V gene. CDR3 length: 14 amino acids. In DNA form, the CDR3 reads TGTGCCATCAGGGGGACAGGGGGTCCCTACGAGCAGTACTTC. Amino acids: CAIRGTGGPYEQYF.

The CDR3 is CASSRLAGGVEQFF. DNA for the CDR3: TGTGCCAGCAGCCGACTAGCGGGAGGGGTTGAGCAGTTCTTC. The genes are TRBV6-5 and TRBJ2-1; 14 bases align to TRBD2. The ends lost 6 bases at V and 9 bases at J; junction bases unmatched: 4. Germline V gene data show CDR1 as MNHEY and CDR2 as SVGAGI. The CDR3 loop spans 14 amino acids.

V is TRBV4-2 and J is TRBJ2-1; D may be TRBD2 (5 bases). Trimming removed 1 base from V and 3 bases from J, with 19 bases in between. The CDR3 runs 18 residues. Germline assignment: CDR1 LGHNA and CDR2 YNFKEQ. CDR3 in amino acids: CASSQVSTAELLYNEQFF. The CDR3 DNA reads as TGTGCCAGCAGCCAAGTTAGTACAGCGGAGCTTCTCTACAATGAGCAGTTCTTC.

The V gene is TRBV9, the J gene TRBJ2-5; 8 bases are shared with TRBD2. The CDR3 covers 15 residues. Germline CDR1 and CDR2: SGDLS and YYNGEE. The V and J ends lost 4 bases and 3 bases, in that order; junction bases with no gene match: 8. This CDR3 is CASSTNSGAKETQYF. The CDR3 coding sequence is TGTGCCAGCAGCACCAATAGCGGGGCAAAAGAGACCCAGTACTTC.

This sequence joins TRBV7-2 and TRBJ2-5; D gene ambiguous. Gene TRBJ2-7 matches the end of the DNA better, so the J call may be wrong. The CDR3 runs to 11 residues. CDR1 is SGHTA and CDR2 is FQGNSA in the germline V gene. In DNA, the CDR3 is TGTGCCAGCAGCCGCCTCTACGAGCAGTACTTC. It yields the protein CASSRLYEQYF.

This rearrangement joins TRBV18 to TRBJ2-7; D unclear. V shed 6 bases and J shed 5 bases, with 11 bases lying between them. CDR1 is KGHSH and CDR2 is LQKENI in the germline V gene. This CDR3 spans 12 amino acids. The CDR3 DNA follows: TGTGCCAGCTCGGCGGTCCATCACGAGCAGTACTTC. Protein: CASSAVHHEQYF.

This clone came up a few times. V gene TRBV6-1 combines with J gene TRBJ1-2; TRBD1 matches 7 bases. The CDR3 has 13 amino acids. Germline V gene data show CDR1 as MNHNS and CDR2 as SASEGT. Trimming took 8 bases from V and 7 from J; bases not matched to a gene: 10. As DNA, the CDR3 is TGTGCCAGCGGGGCCACAGGGGCTCTTGGCTACACCTTC. Translated: CASGATGALGYTF.

As DNA, the CDR3 is TGCGCCAGCAGCTTGGAGGGGTGGATCCTAGGGAATGAGCAGTTCTTC. Its translation: CASSLEGWILGNEQFF. The V call is TRBV5-1, the J call TRBJ2-1, with D perhaps matching TRBD1 (5 bases). CDR1 and CDR2 (germline): SGHRS, YFSETQ. This CDR3 region has 16 residues. Between the trimmed V and J ends, which lost 0 bases and 7 bases, there was a span of 17 bases.

The J gene is TRBJ2-5, the V gene TRBV7-9, with TRBD2 matching 13 bases. With V trimmed by 4 bases and J by 5 bases, 4 bases remained unmatched. The CDR3 runs to 15 residues. The V gene's germline CDR1 is SEHNR and CDR2 FQNEAQ (reference sequence). CDR3 coding DNA: TGTGCCAGCAGCTCCGGACTAGCGGGAGACGAGACCCAGTACTTC. Translation: CASSSGLAGDETQYF.

This chain uses TRBV7-9 with TRBJ1-1; 8 bases fit TRBD1. CDR1 is SEHNR, CDR2 FQNEAQ, per germline (reference sequence). V trimming: 1 base; J trimming: 5 bases; junction bases outside the gene matches: 3. CDR3 length: 14 amino acids. The CDR3 nucleotides read TGTGCCAGCAGCTTAGAACAGGGGGGTACTGAAGCTTTCTTT. Residues: CASSLEQGGTEAFF.

The CDR3 region has the DNA TGTGCCAGCAGCTTACGGGGGGCGGATGAGCAGTTCTTC. Translation gives CASSLRGADEQFF. The V call is TRBV7-2, the J call TRBJ2-1, with a tentative D call TRBD2 (7 bases). V lost 2 bases, J lost 8 bases, and 10 bases lay in between. The CDR3 sequence is 13 residues long. Germline V gene data show CDR1 as SGHTA and CDR2 as FQGNSA.

V usage is TRBV19 and J usage is TRBJ1-1, with D possibly TRBD1 on 5 matching bases. Germline V gene data show CDR1 as LNHDA and CDR2 as SQIVND (reference sequence). Trimming took 10 bases from V and 6 from J, leaving 18 bases between them. The CDR3 is made up of 13 amino acids. For the CDR3, the DNA is TGTGCCACCCGCCCTCGGGGAGGGGCTGAAGCTTTCTTT. It specifies CATRPRGGAEAFF. Drawing the rest from reference TRBV19 and TRBJ1-1, the complete variable domain is DGGITQSPKYLFRKEGQNVTLSCEQNLNHDAMYWYRQDPGQGLRLIYYSQIVNDFQKGDIAEGYSVSREKKESFPLTVTSAQKNPTAFYLCATRPRGGAEAFFGQGTRLTVV.

The CDR3 region has the DNA TGTGCCAGCAGAGGCGGGACAGCGAACACCGGGGAGCTGTTTTTT. As protein: CASRGGTANTGELFF. The V call is TRBV7-9, the J call TRBJ2-2, with D maybe TRBD1 (7 bases). CDR3 length: 15 residues. V was clipped by 6 bases and J by 0 bases, with 11 bases between them. Germline-derived CDR1 and CDR2 are SEHNR and FQNEAQ (reference sequence).

The CDR3 coding sequence is TGTGCCAGCAGTTACCTCGGGACTAGCGGAGAGACCCAGTACTTC. It translates to CASSYLGTSGETQYF. The chain combines TRBV6-5 with TRBJ2-5; 11 bases align to TRBD2. The CDR3 sequence is 15 residues long. The J segment lost 4 bases and the V segment lost 2 bases, leaving 3 bases of the junction unmatched. Germline V gene lookup returns CDR1 MNHEY and CDR2 SVGAGI.

The CDR3 loop is CASSPTRGTEQYF. The CDR3 DNA is TGTGCCAGCAGTCCAACAAGGGGTACCGAGCAGTACTTC. The chain combines TRBV2 with TRBJ2-7; tentatively, D is TRBD1 (5 bases). Germline loops: CDR1 SNHLY, CDR2 FYNNEI. CDR3 length: 13 amino acids. V lost 5 bases, J lost 6 bases, and 14 bases lay in between.

The rearrangement joins TRBV28 to TRBJ1-2, with 9 bases that match TRBD1. V lost 6 bases, J lost 5 bases, and 4 bases stayed unmatched. The CDR3 is made up of 13 amino acids. CDR1 is MDHEN and CDR2 is SYDVKM in the germline V gene. CDR3 in amino acids: CASRQDRGYGYTF. For the CDR3, the DNA is TGTGCCAGCAGACAGGACAGGGGTTATGGCTACACCTTC.

Worth noting for this clone: This same CDR3 is encoded by further DNA sequences in the sample. This chain links TRBV27 with TRBJ2-7; 10 bases match TRBD1. CDR3 length: 14 amino acids. Germline V CDR1 and CDR2: MNHEY, SMNVEV (reference sequence). With 3 bases clipped from V and 6 bases from J, the junction kept 5 bases outside the gene matches. CDR3 loop: CASSFRDRGGEQYF. The DNA of the CDR3 is TGTGCCAGCAGTTTTCGGGACAGGGGAGGCGAGCAGTACTTC.

The chain uses TRBV28 and TRBJ1-2, with 8 positions matching TRBD1. This CDR3 is 15 amino acids long. After removal of 6 bases from V and 7 bases from J, the junction contained 13 bases not matched to a gene. Germline loops: CDR1 MDHEN, CDR2 SYDVKM. CDR3 in amino acids: CASSRPSQGVGGYTF. CDR3 bases: TGTGCCAGCAGCAGGCCATCACAGGGGGTCGGTGGCTACACCTTC.

This chain uses TRBV29-1 with TRBJ2-7; the D gene is possibly TRBD2 (6 bases). The CDR3 is made up of 13 amino acids. The ends were cut back, 7 bases at V and 2 bases at J, with 15 bases in the middle. Germline V lookup: CDR1 SQVTM, CDR2 ANQGSEA. The CDR3 nucleotides read TGCAGCGGCTGGGACGGGGAGGCCTACGAGCAGTACTTC. It encodes CSGWDGEAYEQYF.

This clone was observed a few times. The chain recombines TRBV5-4 with TRBJ2-1, with D perhaps TRBD2 (6 bases). The CDR3 consists of 15 residues. Per the germline V gene, CDR1 is SGHNT and CDR2 is YYREEE (reference sequence). Trimming took off 1 base at V and 1 base at J, with 9 bases between the two ends. This CDR3 is CASSLMGGSYNEQFF. Written as DNA, the CDR3 is TGTGCCAGCAGCTTGATGGGGGGATCCTACAATGAGCAGTTCTTC.